These 27 T cell receptor beta chains share one sample of origin, sequenced in a study of blood T cell repertoires in COVID-19. Profiled with immunoSEQ multiplex PCR; TCRdb holds only in-frame clones, not every one. The sample contains 99,000 or so clones, roughly four fifths of which appear only once. The specimen was peripheral blood. All receptors derive from a man aged 55 to 69 with acute or convalescent COVID-19.

Details on this clone: This specimen includes other DNA sequences encoding the same CDR3. CDR3 DNA sequence: TGCGCCAGCAGCTTGCAGGGAGGAGGCACTGAAGCTTTCTTT. The encoded protein is CASSLQGGGTEAFF. The V gene is TRBV5-1, the J gene TRBJ1-1, with TRBD1 as a possible D gene (5 bases). V was trimmed by 1 base and J by 4 bases, leaving 11 bases between them. The CDR3 length is 14 residues. CDR1 is SGHRS and CDR2 is YFSETQ in the germline V gene.

V and J are TRBV25-1 and TRBJ2-7; a possible D gene is TRBD2 (6 bases). V dropped 4 bases and J dropped 1 base, with 14 bases sitting between them. The CDR3 consists of 15 residues. Germline V gene lookup returns CDR1 MGHDK and CDR2 SYGVNS. This CDR3 reads CASSVTGTPSYEQYF. CDR3 sequence (DNA): TGTGCCAGCAGTGTTACCGGGACTCCTTCCTACGAGCAGTACTTC.

The chain joins TRBV7-2 to TRBJ1-5; 10 bases map to TRBD1. The CDR3 spans 16 residues. Looked up from germline, CDR1 is SGHTA and CDR2 is FQGNSA. The V and J ends lost 5 bases and 2 bases, in that order; junction bases with no gene match: 6. CDR3 nucleotides: TGTGCCAGCAGCGGGACAGGGGTGAGCGGCAATCAGCCCCAGCATTTT. It codes for CASSGTGVSGNQPQHF.

The genes are TRBV12-3 or TRBV12-4 and TRBJ2-3; TRBD2 might be the D (6 bases). Trimming removed 7 bases from V and 7 bases from J, with 12 bases in between. This CDR3 contains 12 residues. The DNA of the CDR3 is TGTGCCAGCACCCTTAGCGGATATACGCAGTATTTT. This sequence encodes CASTLSGYTQYF.

This clone has only one observation. The chain carries TRBV28 and TRBJ1-1; D is undetermined. CDR3 size: 12 residues. Germline CDR1 reads MDHEN; CDR2 reads SYDVKM. Trimming took off 7 bases at V and 0 bases at J, with 6 bases between the two ends. The CDR3 sequence: CASITVNTEAFF. The DNA for the CDR3 is TGTGCCAGCATAACAGTGAACACTGAAGCTTTCTTT.

The chain employs TRBV4-1 and TRBJ2-3; D is unresolved. This CDR3 contains 14 residues. Germline V gene data show CDR1 as MGHRA and CDR2 as YSYEKL. The V and J ends lost 0 bases and 4 bases respectively, with 8 bases between them. CDR3 amino acids: CASSQDGRSDTQYF. CDR3 bases: TGCGCCAGCAGCCAAGATGGTCGGTCAGATACGCAGTATTTT.

The chain carries TRBV6-5 and TRBJ2-7; possibly TRBD1 for D (6 bases). CDR3 size: 13 residues. Germline V gene sequence: CDR1 MNHEY, CDR2 SVGAGI. V was trimmed by 8 bases and J by 5 bases, leaving 16 bases between them. The CDR3 region is CASYAGQPNEQYF. The CDR3 DNA reads TGTGCCAGCTACGCTGGACAGCCAAACGAGCAGTACTTC.

This chain connects TRBV19 to TRBJ1-6; maybe TRBD1 (6 bases). Trimming removed 3 bases from V and 7 bases from J, with 13 bases in between. CDR1 LNHDA and CDR2 SQIVND come from the germline V gene (reference sequence). This CDR3 has 15 amino acids. CDR3 in DNA: TGTGCCAGTAGTATGAGGACAGCAACCAATTCACCCCTCCACTTT. Amino acids: CASSMRTATNSPLHF.

Of note for this clone: A read error may produce the germline difference seen at one junction end. The chain joins TRBV5-5 to TRBJ1-1, with TRBD1 matching over 7 bases. There are 13 residues in the CDR3. Per germline, CDR1 SGHKS and CDR2 YYEKEE (reference sequence). CDR3 DNA sequence: TGTGCCAGCAGTCCGACAGGGAACTCTGAAGCTTTCTTT. It codes for CASSPTGNSEAFF. The full variable domain, with the rest looked up from reference TRBV5-5 and TRBJ1-1, is DAGVTQSPTHLIKTRGQQVTLRCSPISGHKSVSWYQQVLGQGPQFIFQYYEKEERGRGNFPDRFSARQFPNYSSELNVNALLLGDSALYLCASSPTGNSEAFFGQGTRLTVV.

For this clone: Additional DNA sequences in this sample encode the identical CDR3. The gene calls are TRBV9 and TRBJ1-2; D is ambiguous. CDR1 SGDLS and CDR2 YYNGEE come from the germline V gene. V shed 2 bases and J shed 0 bases, with 5 bases lying between them. The CDR3 covers 13 residues. The CDR3 nucleotides read TGTGCCAGCAGCGTGGACTCTAACTATGGCTACACCTTC. Protein: CASSVDSNYGYTF.

On this clone: The junction does not match germline at one end; this may be a read error. The V and J genes are TRBV7-8 and TRBJ2-7; 11 nucleotides line up with TRBD2. The CDR3 spans 14 residues. Germline assignment: CDR1 SGHVS and CDR2 FQNEAQ. Here the CDR3 reads CASTLAGGPHEQYF. The CDR3 bases are TGTGCCAGCACCTTAGCGGGAGGGCCTCACGAGCAGTACTTC.

In this sample, this clone is medium-sized. J is TRBJ2-3 and V is TRBV5-1, with TRBD2 matching over 9 bases. Losses at the gene ends were 2 bases for V and 5 bases for J; bases not matched to a gene: 9. The CDR3 extends over 16 amino acids. Germline loops: CDR1 SGHRS, CDR2 YFSETQ. CDR3 sequence: CASSLGGGAVGDTQYF. CDR3 coding DNA: TGCGCCAGCAGCTTAGGCGGGGGGGCCGTTGGAGATACGCAGTATTTT.

The chain links TRBV19 to TRBJ1-3; a weak D match, TRBD1 (6 bases). Trimming removed 3 bases at V and 0 bases at J, with 9 bases between. Germline values: CDR1 LNHDA, CDR2 SQIVND (reference sequence). The CDR3 sequence is 15 residues long. CDR3 sequence reads: CASSIGQISGNTIYF. The CDR3 DNA reads as TGTGCCAGTAGTATTGGACAGATCTCTGGAAACACCATATATTTT.

The V and J genes are TRBV28 and TRBJ2-3, with 7 bases identical to TRBD2. Germline CDR1 and CDR2: MDHEN and SYDVKM. CDR3 length equals 13 residues. The V gene end was trimmed by 2 bases and the J gene end by 7 bases; junction bases not matched to a gene: 3. CDR3 in DNA: TGTGCCAGCAGTTTACCGACTAGCAATACGCAGTATTTT. Its translation: CASSLPTSNTQYF.

The chain links TRBV30 to TRBJ1-5, with 7 bases identical to TRBD1. This CDR3 has 13 amino acids. Germline CDR1 reads GTSNPN; CDR2 reads SVGIG (reference sequence). V trimming: 2 bases; J trimming: 6 bases; junction bases outside the gene matches: 4. The DNA of the CDR3 is TGTGCCTGGAGTCCAGGGGGGATTCAGCCCCAGCATTTT. It codes for CAWSPGGIQPQHF.

The chain couples TRBV18 to TRBJ1-1; no clear D gene. The germline CDR1 and CDR2 sequences are KGHSH and LQKENI. The CDR3 covers 15 residues. Trimming took 1 base from V and 0 from J, leaving 9 bases between them. In DNA form, the CDR3 reads TGTGCCAGCTCACCACTGCAGTACATGAACACTGAAGCTTTCTTT. The encoded protein is CASSPLQYMNTEAFF.

Concerning this clone: The sample has other DNA sequences that encode this CDR3 too. The chain uses TRBV5-1 and TRBJ1-1; 7 bases line up with TRBD1. This CDR3 has 14 residues. The junction had 4 bases not matched to a gene; V was cut back by 5 bases and J by 0 bases. CDR1 is SGHRS, CDR2 YFSETQ, per germline. CDR3 nucleotides: TGCGCCAGCAGTCGTGGACAGGTGAACACTGAAGCTTTCTTT. Translated: CASSRGQVNTEAFF.

This chain links TRBV7-3 with TRBJ2-1; D is possibly TRBD2 (6 bases). The CDR3 runs 16 residues. The germline gives CDR1 SGHTA, CDR2 FQGTGA. The V and J ends lost 5 bases and 7 bases respectively, with 21 bases between them. The CDR3 DNA sequence: TGTGCCAGCAGCGAAAGGAGCCGGGCTAGCGAGAATGAGCAGTTCTTC. This codes for CASSERSRASENEQFF.

The chain carries TRBV6-6 and TRBJ1-2, with 8 bases that match TRBD1. Germline-derived CDR1 and CDR2 are MNHNY and SVGAGI (reference sequence). The V segment lost 6 bases and the J segment 3 bases; nucleotides outside the gene matches: 3. This CDR3 region has 13 residues. CDR3 sequence: CASSNRGYYGYTF. The CDR3 bases are TGTGCCAGCAGCAACAGGGGGTACTATGGCTACACCTTC.

The V call is TRBV7-9, the J call TRBJ2-5, with TRBD2 matching 9 bases. This CDR3 is 15 amino acids long. The germline V gene has CDR1 SEHNR and CDR2 FQNEAQ (reference sequence). The ends lost 1 base at V and 4 bases at J; junction bases unmatched: 4. CDR3 bases: TGTGCCAGCAGCTTAGGGCCAGCGGGAGGAGAGACCCAGTACTTC. Translation gives CASSLGPAGGETQYF.

This clone was counted a few times. The chain combines TRBV2 with TRBJ1-6; perhaps TRBD1 as D (5 bases). Germline V gene data show CDR1 as SNHLY and CDR2 as FYNNEI. V was pared by 8 bases and J by 10 bases, with 15 bases between. There are 13 residues in the CDR3. CDR3 sequence: CASGVAGRSPLHF. CDR3 bases: TGTGCCAGCGGGGTTGCAGGGCGCTCACCCCTCCACTTT.

J is TRBJ2-1 and V is TRBV12-5, with TRBD2 identical over 13 bases. The CDR3 has 15 amino acids. J gave up 11 bases and V 1 base, and 5 bases lay outside the gene matches. Per germline, CDR1 LGHNT and CDR2 FRNRAP. Here the CDR3 DNA reads TGTGCTAGTGGTTTGGGGACTAGCGGGGGTCTTCAGCAGTTCTTC. Amino acid sequence: CASGLGTSGGLQQFF.

The CDR3 loop is CASRSLFPLNTEAFF. The CDR3 DNA reads as TGTGCCAGCAGGTCGCTATTTCCTCTGAACACTGAAGCTTTCTTT. The J gene is TRBJ1-1, the V gene TRBV2; the D is unclear. The CDR3 contains 15 residues. The germline gives CDR1 SNHLY, CDR2 FYNNEI. Trimming stripped 6 bases from V and 0 bases from J, with 14 bases between.

This clone is categorized as medium-sized (0.01 to 0.1%). The genes are TRBV9 and TRBJ2-1, with 8 bases lining up with TRBD1. This CDR3 is built from 13 residues. In germline, CDR1 is SGDLS, CDR2 YYNGEE. Unmatched junction bases numbered 5, after V lost 4 bases and J lost 8 bases. This CDR3 reads CASSPETGDEQFF. DNA for the CDR3: TGTGCCAGCAGCCCAGAGACAGGGGATGAGCAGTTCTTC.

J is TRBJ1-1 and V is TRBV18, with D uncertain. This CDR3 contains 17 residues. The germline V and J ends were trimmed by 1 base and 6 bases, with 21 bases remaining between them. Germline V gene data show CDR1 as KGHSH and CDR2 as LQKENI. DNA of the CDR3: TGTGCCAGCTCACCACGAGCATCGGGTGGCCTAATTCCTGAAGCTTTCTTT. Its translation is CASSPRASGGLIPEAFF.

CDR3 in amino acids: CASSLGTSGGDTQYF. The CDR3 nucleotides read TGTGCCAGCAGCTTAGGGACTAGCGGTGGAGATACGCAGTATTTT. The genes are TRBV7-3 and TRBJ2-3; TRBD2 aligns across 11 bases. After removal of 2 bases from V and 5 bases from J, the junction contained 3 bases not matched to a gene. Germline assignment: CDR1 SGHTA and CDR2 FQGTGA. CDR3 size: 15 residues.

The rearrangement links TRBV15 to TRBJ2-7; the D gene is possibly TRBD1 (6 bases). The length of the CDR3 is 12 residues. Germline-derived CDR1 and CDR2 are LNHNV and YYDKDF (reference sequence). With 0 bases removed from V and 10 bases from J, the gap between germline ends came to 10 bases. CDR3 sequence: CATSRDTGKQYF. In DNA form, the CDR3 reads TGTGCCACCAGCAGAGACACAGGGAAACAGTACTTC. The variable domain in full, completed from reference TRBV15 and TRBJ2-7, reads DAMVIQNPRYQVTQFGKPVTLSCSQTLNHNVMYWYQQKSSQAPKLLFHYYDKDFNNEADTPDNFQSRRPNTSFCFLDIRSPGLGDTAMYLCATSRDTGKQYFGPGTRLTVT.